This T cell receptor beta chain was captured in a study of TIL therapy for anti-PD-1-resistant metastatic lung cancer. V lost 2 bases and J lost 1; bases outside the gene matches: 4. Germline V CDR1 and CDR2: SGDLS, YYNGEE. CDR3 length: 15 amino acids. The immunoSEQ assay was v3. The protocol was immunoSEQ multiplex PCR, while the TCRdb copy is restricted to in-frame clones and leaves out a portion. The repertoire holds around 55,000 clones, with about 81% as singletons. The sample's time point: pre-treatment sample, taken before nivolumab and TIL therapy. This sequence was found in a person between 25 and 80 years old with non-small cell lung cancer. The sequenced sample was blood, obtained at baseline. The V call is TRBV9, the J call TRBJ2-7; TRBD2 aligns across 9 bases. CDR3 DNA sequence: TGTGCCAGCAGCGTCCAAGCGGGAGGTTCCTACGAGCAGTACTTC. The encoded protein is CASSVQAGGSYEQYF.